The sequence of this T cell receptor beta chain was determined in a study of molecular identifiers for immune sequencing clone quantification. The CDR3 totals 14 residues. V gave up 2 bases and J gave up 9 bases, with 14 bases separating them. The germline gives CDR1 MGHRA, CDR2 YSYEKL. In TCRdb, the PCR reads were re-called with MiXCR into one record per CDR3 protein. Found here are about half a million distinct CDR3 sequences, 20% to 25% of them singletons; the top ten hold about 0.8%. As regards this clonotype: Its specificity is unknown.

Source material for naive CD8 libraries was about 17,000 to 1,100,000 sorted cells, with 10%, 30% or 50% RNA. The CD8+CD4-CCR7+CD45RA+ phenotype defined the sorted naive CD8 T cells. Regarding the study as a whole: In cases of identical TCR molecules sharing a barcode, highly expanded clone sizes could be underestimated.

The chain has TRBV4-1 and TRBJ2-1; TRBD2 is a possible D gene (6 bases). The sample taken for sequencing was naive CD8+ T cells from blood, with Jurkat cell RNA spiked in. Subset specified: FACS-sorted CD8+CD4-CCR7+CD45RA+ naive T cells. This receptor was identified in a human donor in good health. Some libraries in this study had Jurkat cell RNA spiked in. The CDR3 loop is CASSQPDYSSEQFF. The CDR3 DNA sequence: TGCGCCAGCAGCCAACCGGACTATTCCAGTGAGCAGTTCTTC.